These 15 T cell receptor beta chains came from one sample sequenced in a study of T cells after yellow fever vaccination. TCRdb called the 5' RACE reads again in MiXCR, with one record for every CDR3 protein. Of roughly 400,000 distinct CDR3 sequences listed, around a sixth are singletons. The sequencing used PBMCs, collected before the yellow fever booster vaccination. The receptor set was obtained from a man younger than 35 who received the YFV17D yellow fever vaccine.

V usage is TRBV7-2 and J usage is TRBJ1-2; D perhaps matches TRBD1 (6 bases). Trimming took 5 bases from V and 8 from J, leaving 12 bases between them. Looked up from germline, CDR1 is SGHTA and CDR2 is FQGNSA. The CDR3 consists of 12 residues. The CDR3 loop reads CASSRPGEGYTF. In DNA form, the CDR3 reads TGTGCCAGCAGCCGCCCAGGGGAAGGCTACACCTTC.

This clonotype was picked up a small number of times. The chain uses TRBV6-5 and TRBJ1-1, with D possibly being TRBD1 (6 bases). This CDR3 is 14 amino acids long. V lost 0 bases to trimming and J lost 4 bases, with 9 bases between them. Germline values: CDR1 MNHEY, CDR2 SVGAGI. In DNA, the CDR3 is TGTGCCAGCAGTTACTCTCAGGGGAGCACTGAAGCTTTCTTT. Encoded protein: CASSYSQGSTEAFF.

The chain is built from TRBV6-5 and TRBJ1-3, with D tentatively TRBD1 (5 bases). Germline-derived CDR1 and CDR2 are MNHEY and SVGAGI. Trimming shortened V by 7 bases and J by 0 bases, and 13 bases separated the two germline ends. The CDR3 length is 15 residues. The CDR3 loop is CASTPAGGSGNTIYF. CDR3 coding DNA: TGTGCCAGCACCCCGGCGGGGGGCTCTGGAAACACCATATATTTT.

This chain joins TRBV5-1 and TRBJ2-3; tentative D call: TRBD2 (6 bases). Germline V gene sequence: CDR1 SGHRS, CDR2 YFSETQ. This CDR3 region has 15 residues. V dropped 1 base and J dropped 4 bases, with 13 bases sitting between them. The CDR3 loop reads CASSLLAPSPDTQYF. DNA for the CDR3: TGCGCCAGCAGCTTGCTAGCGCCATCCCCAGATACGCAGTATTTT. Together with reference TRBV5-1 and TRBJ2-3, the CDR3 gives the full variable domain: KAGVTQTPRYLIKTRGQQVTLSCSPISGHRSVSWYQQTPGQGLQFLFEYFSETQRNKGNFPGRFSGRQFSNSRSEMNVSTLELGDSALYLCASSLLAPSPDTQYFGPGTRLTVL.

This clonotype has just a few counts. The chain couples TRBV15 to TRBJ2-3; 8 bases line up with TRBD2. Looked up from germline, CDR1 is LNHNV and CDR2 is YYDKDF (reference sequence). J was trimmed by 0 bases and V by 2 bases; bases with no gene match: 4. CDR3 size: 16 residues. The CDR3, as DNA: TGTGCCACCAGCAGAAGCGGGGGAGCTAGCACAGATACGCAGTATTTT. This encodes CATSRSGGASTDTQYF.

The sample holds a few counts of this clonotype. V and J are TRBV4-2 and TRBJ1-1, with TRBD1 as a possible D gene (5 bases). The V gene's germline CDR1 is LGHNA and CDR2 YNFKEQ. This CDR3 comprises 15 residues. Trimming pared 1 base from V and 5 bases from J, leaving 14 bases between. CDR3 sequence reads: CASSQGFAGGTEAFF. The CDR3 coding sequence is TGTGCCAGCAGCCAAGGTTTTGCGGGGGGGACTGAAGCTTTCTTT.

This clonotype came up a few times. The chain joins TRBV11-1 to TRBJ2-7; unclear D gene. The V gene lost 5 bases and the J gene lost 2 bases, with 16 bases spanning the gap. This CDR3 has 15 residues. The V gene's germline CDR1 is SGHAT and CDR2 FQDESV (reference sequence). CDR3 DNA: TGTGCCAGCAGCAGAGCCGGCGGTCCCCCCTACGAGCAGTACTTC. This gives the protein CASSRAGGPPYEQYF.

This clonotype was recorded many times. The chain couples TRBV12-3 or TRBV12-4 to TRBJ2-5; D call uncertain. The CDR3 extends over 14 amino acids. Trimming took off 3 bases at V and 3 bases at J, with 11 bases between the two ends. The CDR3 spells CASSFSEYEETQYF. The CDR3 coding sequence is TGTGCCAGCAGTTTTTCGGAGTACGAAGAGACCCAGTACTTC.

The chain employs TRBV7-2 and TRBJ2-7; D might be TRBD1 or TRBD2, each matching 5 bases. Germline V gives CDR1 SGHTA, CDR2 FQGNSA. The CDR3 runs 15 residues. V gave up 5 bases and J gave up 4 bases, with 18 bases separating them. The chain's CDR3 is CASSPRGPRGYEQYF. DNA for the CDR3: TGTGCCAGCAGCCCACGGGGACCCAGAGGGTACGAGCAGTACTTC.

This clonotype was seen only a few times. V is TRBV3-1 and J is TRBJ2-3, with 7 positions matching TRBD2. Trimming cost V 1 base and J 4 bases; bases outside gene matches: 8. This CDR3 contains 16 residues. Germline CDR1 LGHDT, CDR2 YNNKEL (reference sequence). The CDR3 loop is CASSQAGGGGADTQYF. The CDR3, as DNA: TGTGCCAGCAGCCAAGCTGGCGGGGGAGGGGCAGATACGCAGTATTTT.

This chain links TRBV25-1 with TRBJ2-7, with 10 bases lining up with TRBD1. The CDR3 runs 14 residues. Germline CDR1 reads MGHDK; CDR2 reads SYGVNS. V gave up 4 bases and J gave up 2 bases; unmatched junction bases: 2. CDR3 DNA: TGTGCCAGCAGTGGGGACAGGGGTGCCTACGAGCAGTACTTC. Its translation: CASSGDRGAYEQYF.

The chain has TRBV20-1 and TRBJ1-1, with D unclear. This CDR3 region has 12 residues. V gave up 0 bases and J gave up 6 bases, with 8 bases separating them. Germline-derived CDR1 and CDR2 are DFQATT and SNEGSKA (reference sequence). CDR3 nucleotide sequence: TGCAGTGCTAGAGATCCGGGCGCTGAAGCTTTCTTT. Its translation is CSARDPGAEAFF.

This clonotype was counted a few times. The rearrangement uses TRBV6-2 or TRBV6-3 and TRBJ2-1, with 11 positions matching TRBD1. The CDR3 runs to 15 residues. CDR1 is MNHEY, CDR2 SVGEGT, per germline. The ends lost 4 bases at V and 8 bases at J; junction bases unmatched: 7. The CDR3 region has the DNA TGTGCCAGCAGTTCCAGGGGACAGGGGGTAGATGAGCAGTTCTTC. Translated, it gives CASSSRGQGVDEQFF.

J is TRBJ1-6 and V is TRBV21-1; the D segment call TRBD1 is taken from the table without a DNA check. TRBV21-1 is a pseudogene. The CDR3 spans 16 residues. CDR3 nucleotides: TGTGCCAGCAGCAAAGTGATTGGACAGGTGGATTCACCCCTCCACTTT. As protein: CASSKVIGQVDSPLHF.

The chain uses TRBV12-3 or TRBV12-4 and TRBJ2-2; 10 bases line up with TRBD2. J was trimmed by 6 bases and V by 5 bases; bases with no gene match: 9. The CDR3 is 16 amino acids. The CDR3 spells CASSKNLAGVSGELFF. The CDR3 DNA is TGTGCCAGCAGTAAAAACCTAGCGGGGGTTTCCGGGGAGCTGTTTTTT.